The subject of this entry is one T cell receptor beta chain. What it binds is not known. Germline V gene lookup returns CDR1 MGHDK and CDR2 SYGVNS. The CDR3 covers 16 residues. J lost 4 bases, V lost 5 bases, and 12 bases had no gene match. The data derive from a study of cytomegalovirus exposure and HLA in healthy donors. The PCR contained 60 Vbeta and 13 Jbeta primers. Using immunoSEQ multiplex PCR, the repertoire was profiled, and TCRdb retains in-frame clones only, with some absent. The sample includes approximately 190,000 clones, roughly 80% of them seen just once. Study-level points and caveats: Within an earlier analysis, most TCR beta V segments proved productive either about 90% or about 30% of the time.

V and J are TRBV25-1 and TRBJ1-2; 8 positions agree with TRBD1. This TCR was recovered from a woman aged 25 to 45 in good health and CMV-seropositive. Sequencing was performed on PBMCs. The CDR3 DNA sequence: TGTGCCAGCAGTCCCAAGACAGGGGTGTTGGGCTATGGCTACACCTTC. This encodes CASSPKTGVLGYGYTF.